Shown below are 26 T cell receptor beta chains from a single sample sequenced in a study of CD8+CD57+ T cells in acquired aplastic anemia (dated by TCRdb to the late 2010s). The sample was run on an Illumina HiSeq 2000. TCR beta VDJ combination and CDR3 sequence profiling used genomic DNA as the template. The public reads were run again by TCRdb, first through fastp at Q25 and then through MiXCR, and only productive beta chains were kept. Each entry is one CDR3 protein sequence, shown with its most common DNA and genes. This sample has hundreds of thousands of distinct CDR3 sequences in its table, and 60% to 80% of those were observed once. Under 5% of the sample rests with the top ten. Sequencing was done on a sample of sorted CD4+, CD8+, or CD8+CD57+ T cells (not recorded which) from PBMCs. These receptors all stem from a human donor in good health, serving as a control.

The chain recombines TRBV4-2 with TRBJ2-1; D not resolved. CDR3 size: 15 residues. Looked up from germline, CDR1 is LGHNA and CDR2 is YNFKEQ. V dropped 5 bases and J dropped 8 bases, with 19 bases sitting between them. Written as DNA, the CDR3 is TGTGCCAGCAGCGACGACACCCGGTTTGGATATGAGCAGTTCTTC. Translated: CASSDDTRFGYEQFF.

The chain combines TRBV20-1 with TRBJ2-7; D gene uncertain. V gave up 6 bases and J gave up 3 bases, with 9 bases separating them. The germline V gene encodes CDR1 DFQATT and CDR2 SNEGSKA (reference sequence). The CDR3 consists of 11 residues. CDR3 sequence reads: CSAPFYYEQYF. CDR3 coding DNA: TGCAGTGCCCCCTTTTACTACGAGCAGTACTTC.

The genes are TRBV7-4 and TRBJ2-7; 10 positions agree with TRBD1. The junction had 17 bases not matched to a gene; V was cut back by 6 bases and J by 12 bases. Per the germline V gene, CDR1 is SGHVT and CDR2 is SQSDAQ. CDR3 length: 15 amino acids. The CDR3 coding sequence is TGTGCCAGCAGTTTTGACGGGACAGGGGTTTACGCGCTGTACTTC. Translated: CASSFDGTGVYALYF. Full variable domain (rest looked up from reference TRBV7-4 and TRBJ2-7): GAGVSQSPRYKVAKRGRDVALRCDSISGHVTLYWYRQTLGQGSEVLTYSQSDAQRDKSGRPSGRFSAERPERSVSTLKIQRTEQGDSAVYLCASSFDGTGVYALYFGPGTRLTVT.

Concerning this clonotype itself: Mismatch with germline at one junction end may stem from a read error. The CDR3 sequence is CASSLVGTVKQALF. As DNA, the CDR3 is TGTGCCAGCAGCTTGGTGGGGACGGTAAAGCAAGCTCTCTTT. V gene TRBV7-2 combines with J gene TRBJ1-1; possibly TRBD1 for D (5 bases). Germline CDR1 SGHTA, CDR2 FQGNSA. CDR3 length: 14 amino acids.

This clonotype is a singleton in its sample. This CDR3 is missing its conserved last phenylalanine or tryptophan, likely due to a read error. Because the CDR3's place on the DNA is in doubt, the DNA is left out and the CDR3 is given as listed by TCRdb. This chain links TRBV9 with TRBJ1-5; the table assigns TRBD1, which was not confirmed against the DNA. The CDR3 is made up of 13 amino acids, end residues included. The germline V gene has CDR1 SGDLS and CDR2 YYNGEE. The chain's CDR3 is CASSHHGALHYEL.

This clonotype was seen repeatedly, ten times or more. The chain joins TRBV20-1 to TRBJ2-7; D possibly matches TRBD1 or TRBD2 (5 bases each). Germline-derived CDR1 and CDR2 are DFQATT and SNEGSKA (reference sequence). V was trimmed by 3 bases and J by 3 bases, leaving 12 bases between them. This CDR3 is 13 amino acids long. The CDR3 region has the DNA TGCAGTGCTAGGGCCCGGGACGGCTACGAGCAGTACTTC. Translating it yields CSARARDGYEQYF.

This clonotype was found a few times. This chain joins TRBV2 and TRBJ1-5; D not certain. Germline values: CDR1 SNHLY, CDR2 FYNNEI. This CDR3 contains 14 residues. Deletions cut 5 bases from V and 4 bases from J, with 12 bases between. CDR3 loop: CASSPNTRNQPQHF. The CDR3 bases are TGTGCCAGCAGTCCAAACACCAGGAATCAGCCCCAGCATTTT.

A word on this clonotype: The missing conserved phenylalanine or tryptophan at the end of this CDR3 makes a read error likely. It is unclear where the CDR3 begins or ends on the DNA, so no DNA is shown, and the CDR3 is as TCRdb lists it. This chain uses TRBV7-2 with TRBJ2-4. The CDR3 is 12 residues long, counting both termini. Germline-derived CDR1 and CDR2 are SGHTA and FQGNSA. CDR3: CASTVAKNVGNS.

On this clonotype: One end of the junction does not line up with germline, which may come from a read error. The CDR3 here is CASSLLGANTEAFF. The CDR3 DNA reads TGCGCCAGCAGCCTATTAGGGGCGAACACTGAAGCTTTCTTT. The chain uses TRBV7-3 and TRBJ1-1; D is perhaps TRBD1 (5 bases). The CDR3 contains 14 residues. Germline loops: CDR1 SGHTA, CDR2 FQGTGA.

CDR3 loop: CAISVGISQETQYF. In DNA form, the CDR3 reads TGTGCCATCAGTGTTGGTATATCCCAAGAGACCCAGTACTTC. This chain uses TRBV10-3 with TRBJ2-5, with unresolved D. The germline CDR1 and CDR2 sequences are ENHRY and SYGVKD. The CDR3 extends over 14 amino acids. Deletions cut 4 bases from V and 1 base from J, with 10 bases between.

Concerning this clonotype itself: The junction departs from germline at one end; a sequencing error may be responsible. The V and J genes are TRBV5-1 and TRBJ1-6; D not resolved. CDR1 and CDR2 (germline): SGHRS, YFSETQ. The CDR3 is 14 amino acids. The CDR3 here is CASSLQGTYQPLHF. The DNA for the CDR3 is TGTGCCAGCAGCCTTCAAGGAACGTACCAACCCCTCCACTTT.

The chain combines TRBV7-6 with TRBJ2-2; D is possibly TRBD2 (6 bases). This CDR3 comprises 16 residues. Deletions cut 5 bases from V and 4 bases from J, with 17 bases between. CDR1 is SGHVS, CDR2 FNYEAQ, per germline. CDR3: CASSPRPGVGTGELFF. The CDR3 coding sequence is TGTGCCAGCAGCCCCAGACCGGGGGTAGGCACCGGGGAGCTGTTTTTT.

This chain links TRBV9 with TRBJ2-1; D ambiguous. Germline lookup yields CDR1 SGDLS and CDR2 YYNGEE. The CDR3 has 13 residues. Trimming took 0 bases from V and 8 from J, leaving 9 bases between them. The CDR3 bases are TGTGCCAGCAGCGTAGCGGGTGCGTATGAGCAGTTCTTC. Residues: CASSVAGAYEQFF.

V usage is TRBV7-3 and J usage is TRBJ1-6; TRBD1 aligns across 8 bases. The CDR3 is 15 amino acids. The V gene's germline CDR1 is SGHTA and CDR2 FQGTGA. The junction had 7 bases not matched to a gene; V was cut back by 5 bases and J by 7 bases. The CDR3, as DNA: TGTGCCAGCAGCCCCTGGACAGGGAGCAATTCACCCCTCCACTTT. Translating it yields CASSPWTGSNSPLHF.

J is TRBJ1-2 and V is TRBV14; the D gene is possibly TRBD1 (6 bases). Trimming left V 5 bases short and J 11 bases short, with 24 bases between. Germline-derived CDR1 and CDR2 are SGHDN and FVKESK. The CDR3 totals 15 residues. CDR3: CASSLGSGAGELYTF. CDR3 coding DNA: TGTGCCAGCAGCTTAGGATCGGGGGCCGGGGAGCTGTACACCTTC.

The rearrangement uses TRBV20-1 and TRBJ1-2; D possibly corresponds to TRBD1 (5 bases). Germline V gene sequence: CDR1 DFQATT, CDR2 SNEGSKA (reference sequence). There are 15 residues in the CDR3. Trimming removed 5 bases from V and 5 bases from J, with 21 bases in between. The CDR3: CSAYRRLRASYGYTF. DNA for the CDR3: TGCAGTGCTTACAGACGGCTCAGGGCTAGTTATGGCTACACCTTC.

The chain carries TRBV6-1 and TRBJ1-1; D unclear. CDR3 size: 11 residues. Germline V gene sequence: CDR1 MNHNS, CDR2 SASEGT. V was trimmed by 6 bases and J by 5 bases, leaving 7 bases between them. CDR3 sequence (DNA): TGTGCCAGCAGGGAGGGTACTGAAGCTTTCTTT. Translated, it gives CASREGTEAFF.

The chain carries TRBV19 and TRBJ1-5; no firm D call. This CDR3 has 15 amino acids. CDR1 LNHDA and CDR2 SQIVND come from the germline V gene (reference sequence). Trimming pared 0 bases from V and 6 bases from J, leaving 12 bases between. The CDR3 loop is CASSIDPARSQPQHF. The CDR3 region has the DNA TGTGCCAGTAGTATAGATCCAGCGAGGAGTCAGCCCCAGCATTTT.

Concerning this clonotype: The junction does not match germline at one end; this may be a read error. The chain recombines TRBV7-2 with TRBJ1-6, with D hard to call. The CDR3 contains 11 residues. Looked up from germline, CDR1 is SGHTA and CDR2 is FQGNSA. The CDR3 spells CASSGSRGPTF. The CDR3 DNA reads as TGTGCCAGCAGCGGATCTCGCGGCCCCACTTTC.

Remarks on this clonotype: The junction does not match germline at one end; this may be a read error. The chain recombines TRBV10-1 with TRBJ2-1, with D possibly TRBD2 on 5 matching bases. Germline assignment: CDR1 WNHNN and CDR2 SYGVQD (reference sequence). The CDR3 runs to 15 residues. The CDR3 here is CASSVNVRVADEQFF. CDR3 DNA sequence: TGTGCCAGCAGCGTCAATGTGCGGGTCGCAGATGAGCAGTTCTTC.

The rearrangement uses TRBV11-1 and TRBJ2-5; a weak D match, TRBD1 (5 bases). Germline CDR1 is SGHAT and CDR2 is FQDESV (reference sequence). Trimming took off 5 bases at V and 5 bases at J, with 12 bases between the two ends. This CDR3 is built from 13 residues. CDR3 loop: CASSVGDEETQYF. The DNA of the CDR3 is TGTGCCAGCAGCGTAGGGGATGAGGAGACCCAGTACTTC.

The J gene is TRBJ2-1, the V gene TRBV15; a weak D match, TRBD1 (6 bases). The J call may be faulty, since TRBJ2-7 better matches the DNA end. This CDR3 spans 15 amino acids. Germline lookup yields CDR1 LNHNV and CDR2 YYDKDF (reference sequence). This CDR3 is CATSKDPGTTYEQYF. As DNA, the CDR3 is TGTGCCACCAGCAAAGACCCGGGGACAACCTACGAGCAGTACTTC.

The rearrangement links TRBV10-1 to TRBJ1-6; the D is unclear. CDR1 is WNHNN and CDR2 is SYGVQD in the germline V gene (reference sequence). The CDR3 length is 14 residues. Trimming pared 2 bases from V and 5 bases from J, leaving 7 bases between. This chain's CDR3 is CASSETVNNSPLHF. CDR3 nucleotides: TGCGCCAGCAGTGAGACAGTTAATAATTCACCCCTCCACTTT.

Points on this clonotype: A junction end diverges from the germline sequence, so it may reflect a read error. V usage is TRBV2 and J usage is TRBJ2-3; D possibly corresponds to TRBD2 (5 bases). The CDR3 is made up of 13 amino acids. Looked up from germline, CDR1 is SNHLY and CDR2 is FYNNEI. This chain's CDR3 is CASRLDGMNTQCF. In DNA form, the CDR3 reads TGTGCCAGCAGACTGGACGGGATGAATACGCAGTGTTTT.

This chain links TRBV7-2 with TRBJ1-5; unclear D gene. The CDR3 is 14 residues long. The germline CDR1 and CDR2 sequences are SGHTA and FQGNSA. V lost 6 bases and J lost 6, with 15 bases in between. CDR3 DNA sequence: TGTGCCAGCAGTGGAGGGAAAGGGCGTCAGCCCCAGCATTTT. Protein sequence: CASSGGKGRQPQHF.

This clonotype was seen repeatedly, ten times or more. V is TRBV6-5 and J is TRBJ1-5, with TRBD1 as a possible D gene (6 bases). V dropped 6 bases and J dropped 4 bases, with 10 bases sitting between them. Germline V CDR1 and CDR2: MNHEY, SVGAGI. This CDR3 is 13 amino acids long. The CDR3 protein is CASRSTGNQPQHF. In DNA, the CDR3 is TGTGCCAGCAGATCGACAGGTAATCAGCCCCAGCATTTT.